One sample yielded the 30 T cell receptor beta chains listed below, sequenced in a study of T-cell reconstitution after alpha-beta-depleted transplantation in children. Unique molecular identifiers featured in how the TCRbeta library was prepared. TCRdb re-called the PCR reads with MiXCR, one entry per CDR3 protein. In the table there are approximately 200,000 distinct CDR3 sequences, 13% to 15% of which are singletons. The sample here was PBMCs from the stem cell graft donor, taken from the stem cell graft. Receptors were obtained from a human donor who donated a stem cell graft to a child with acute lymphoblastic leukemia.

This clonotype was observed many times. The chain uses TRBV5-1 and TRBJ2-2; D unresolved. Germline CDR1 SGHRS, CDR2 YFSETQ. Trimming took 4 bases from V and 8 from J, leaving 12 bases between them. The CDR3 is made up of 13 amino acids. CDR3 nucleotides: TGCGCCAGCAGCCCCCCCACCTTGGGGGAGCTGTTTTTT. Translated: CASSPPTLGELFF.

In its sample, this clonotype was seen many times. The chain uses TRBV20-1 and TRBJ2-5, with TRBD2 matching 7 bases. The CDR3 contains 16 residues. Trimming cost V 1 base and J 7 bases; bases outside gene matches: 15. Germline V lookup: CDR1 DFQATT, CDR2 SNEGSKA (reference sequence). The chain's CDR3 is CSARGHEEAGVGTQYF. The CDR3, as DNA: TGCAGTGCTAGAGGGCATGAGGAGGCGGGAGTGGGGACCCAGTACTTC.

This clonotype showed up just a few times. CDR3 protein: CASSLTSEVWDEQYF. The CDR3 DNA is TGTGCCAGCAGCTTGACCTCCGAGGTTTGGGACGAGCAGTACTTC. The genes are TRBV5-5 and TRBJ2-7; D is uncertain. The CDR3 consists of 15 residues. Germline assignment: CDR1 SGHKS and CDR2 YYEKEE (reference sequence). The V end was cut by 1 base, the J end by 5 bases, with 16 bases between.

The chain uses TRBV12-3 or TRBV12-4 and TRBJ2-5; the match to TRBD2 covers 7 bases. V was clipped by 7 bases and J by 5 bases; unmatched bases: 13. The CDR3 covers 15 residues. In nucleotides, the CDR3 is TGTGCCAGCACTGGCGGGAGTCAGGCGTCGGAGACCCAGTACTTC. Translating gives CASTGGSQASETQYF.

This clonotype has at least ten counts. V and J are TRBV5-1 and TRBJ2-4; 16 nucleotides match TRBD2. CDR1 SGHRS and CDR2 YFSETQ come from the germline V gene. V lost 4 bases to trimming and J lost 7 bases; unmatched junction nucleotides: 8. The CDR3 loop spans 17 amino acids. The DNA of the CDR3 is TGCGCCAGCAGCGCCGGGACTAGCGGGGGGGGAGCGAACATTCAGTACTTC. As protein: CASSAGTSGGGANIQYF. The complete variable domain, with remaining parts taken from reference TRBV5-1 and TRBJ2-4, reads KAGVTQTPRYLIKTRGQQVTLSCSPISGHRSVSWYQQTPGQGLQFLFEYFSETQRNKGNFPGRFSGRQFSNSRSEMNVSTLELGDSALYLCASSAGTSGGGANIQYFGAGTRLSVL.

This clonotype has just a few counts. The V and J genes are TRBV6-1 and TRBJ2-7; 13 bases map to TRBD2. Germline loops: CDR1 MNHNS, CDR2 SASEGT. The CDR3 has 19 residues. The trim removed 4 bases at V and 0 bases at J, leaving 12 bases unmatched. The CDR3 DNA sequence: TGTGCCAGCAGTGGTCCGGGACTAGCGGGACAAAAATTCTCCTACGAGCAGTACTTC. As protein: CASSGPGLAGQKFSYEQYF.

This clonotype has at least ten counts. The chain uses TRBV7-8 and TRBJ2-5, with 8 bases that match TRBD2. Germline V lookup: CDR1 SGHVS, CDR2 FQNEAQ. This CDR3 region has 13 residues. Trimming at V came to 5 bases and at J to 4 bases, leaving 3 bases not matched to a gene. The CDR3 DNA reads as TGTGCCAGCAGCGCCGGGGGGGGAGAGACCCAGTACTTC. Amino acid sequence: CASSAGGGETQYF.

Ten or more counts support this clonotype. The chain has TRBV7-9 and TRBJ2-1, with D unresolved. The CDR3 is 14 residues long. CDR1 and CDR2 from the germline V gene are SEHNR and FQNEAQ (reference sequence). V lost 5 bases and J 0 bases, leaving 8 bases between the germline ends. The CDR3 here is CASSPLSSYNEQFF. In DNA form, the CDR3 reads TGTGCCAGCAGCCCTCTCAGCTCCTACAATGAGCAGTTCTTC.

The rearrangement links TRBV5-1 to TRBJ1-6; 12 bases line up with TRBD1. The length of the CDR3 is 17 residues. The germline V gene encodes CDR1 SGHRS and CDR2 YFSETQ. The V segment lost 1 base and the J segment 9 bases; nucleotides outside the gene matches: 8. The CDR3 DNA reads as TGCGCCAGCAGCTTGACTAGACCGGGACAGGGGGCTTCACCCCTCCACTTT. Its translation is CASSLTRPGQGASPLHF.

This clonotype was counted ten times or more. This sequence joins TRBV30 and TRBJ2-2, with 8 bases matching TRBD1. The germline CDR1 and CDR2 sequences are GTSNPN and SVGIG (reference sequence). This CDR3 is built from 14 residues. Unmatched junction bases numbered 6, after V lost 5 bases and J lost 4 bases. CDR3: CAWARGRSTGELFF. The CDR3 nucleotides are TGTGCCTGGGCCAGGGGGCGCAGCACCGGGGAGCTGTTTTTT. The full variable domain, its missing parts supplied by reference TRBV30 and TRBJ2-2, is SQTIHQWPATLVQPVGSPLSLECTVEGTSNPNLYWYRQAAGRGLQLLFYSVGIGQISSEVPQNLSASRPQDRQFILSSKKLLLSDSGFYLCAWARGRSTGELFFGEGSRLTVL.

In its sample, this clonotype was seen many times. The rearrangement links TRBV20-1 to TRBJ2-5, with D perhaps TRBD1 (5 bases). The CDR3 covers 15 residues. The germline V and J ends were trimmed by 0 bases and 6 bases, with 17 bases remaining between them. CDR1 and CDR2 from the germline V gene are DFQATT and SNEGSKA (reference sequence). The CDR3 region has the DNA TGCAGTGCTAGAGATCGCGGCAGGGAAGGGAAGACCCAGTACTTC. Protein: CSARDRGREGKTQYF.

V and J are TRBV5-1 and TRBJ2-1; TRBD1 matches 7 bases. Trimming removed 3 bases from V and 3 bases from J; junction bases left unmatched: 9. This CDR3 region has 16 residues. Germline loops: CDR1 SGHRS, CDR2 YFSETQ. The CDR3 bases are TGCGCCAGCAGCTCCTTGACAGGGTCCCTCTACAATGAGCAGTTCTTC. It specifies CASSSLTGSLYNEQFF.

This clonotype was found many times. The chain is built from TRBV10-1 and TRBJ2-2, with 14 bases aligning to TRBD2. The J segment lost 5 bases and the V segment lost 11 bases, leaving 7 bases of the junction unmatched. There are 15 residues in the CDR3. The germline V gene encodes CDR1 WNHNN and CDR2 SYGVQD (reference sequence). The CDR3 reads CAPQTSGRGTGELFF. CDR3 coding DNA: TGCGCCCCCCAGACTAGCGGGAGGGGTACCGGGGAGCTGTTTTTT.

This chain joins TRBV12-3 or TRBV12-4 and TRBJ2-7, with 7 bases fitting TRBD1. Trimming took 5 bases from V and 2 from J; bases not matched to a gene: 6. CDR3 length: 14 amino acids. CDR3 sequence (DNA): TGTGCCAGCAGTCGTACAGGGGATACCTACGAGCAGTACTTC. Residues: CASSRTGDTYEQYF.

This chain uses TRBV27 with TRBJ2-7; D ambiguous. Germline values: CDR1 MNHEY, CDR2 SMNVEV (reference sequence). The germline V and J ends were trimmed by 6 bases and 6 bases, with 15 bases remaining between them. This CDR3 is 13 amino acids long. The CDR3 DNA sequence: TGTGCCAGCAGGCCCCAATTGGTCCCCGAGCAGTACTTC. Residues: CASRPQLVPEQYF.

The gene calls are TRBV4-1 and TRBJ1-1, with a possible D match to TRBD1 (6 bases). The CDR3 loop spans 15 amino acids. Germline V gene sequence: CDR1 MGHRA, CDR2 YSYEKL. Trimming removed 3 bases from V and 5 bases from J, with 16 bases in between. This chain's CDR3 is CASSQSWGAGTEAFF. The CDR3 coding sequence is TGCGCCAGCAGCCAGTCCTGGGGGGCAGGGACTGAAGCTTTCTTT.

A note on this clonotype: A junction end diverges from the germline sequence, so it may reflect a read error. The V and J genes are TRBV12-3 or TRBV12-4 and TRBJ2-1; 9 nucleotides align to TRBD2. This CDR3 is built from 15 residues. The chain's CDR3 is CSSGGVAGVYNEQFF. CDR3 coding DNA: TGCTCCTCGGGGGGCGTAGCGGGGGTCTACAATGAGCAGTTCTTC.

This clonotype was counted many times. This sequence joins TRBV27 and TRBJ2-1; weak D call: TRBD2 (5 bases). V was cut by 0 bases and J by 0 bases, with 15 bases left in between. The CDR3 runs 18 residues. Germline loops: CDR1 MNHEY, CDR2 SMNVEV (reference sequence). CDR3 sequence: CASSLSADFLSSYNEQFF. The CDR3 nucleotides read TGTGCCAGCAGTTTATCCGCGGACTTTTTGAGCTCCTACAATGAGCAGTTCTTC.

This clonotype was seen ten or more times. The chain links TRBV29-1 to TRBJ2-1; 8 nucleotides align to TRBD2. V lost 4 bases and J lost 7; bases outside the gene matches: 12. The germline V gene encodes CDR1 SQVTM and CDR2 ANQGSEA. The CDR3 contains 15 residues. CDR3: CSVVVARGLGNEQFF. The CDR3 nucleotides read TGCAGCGTTGTGGTCGCCAGGGGACTAGGGAATGAGCAGTTCTTC.

The rearrangement links TRBV6-5 to TRBJ1-1, with D hard to call. CDR1 MNHEY and CDR2 SVGAGI come from the germline V gene. The CDR3 covers 15 residues. Trimming removed 4 bases from V and 3 bases from J, with 15 bases in between. The chain's CDR3 is CASSWGFLGYTEAFF. As DNA, the CDR3 is TGTGCCAGCAGTTGGGGTTTTTTGGGGTACACTGAAGCTTTCTTT.

This clonotype was picked up many times. The chain is built from TRBV4-1 and TRBJ1-2, with 12 bases that match TRBD1. V gave up 4 bases and J gave up 0 bases; unmatched junction bases: 6. This CDR3 region has 17 residues. CDR1 and CDR2 from the germline V gene are MGHRA and YSYEKL. CDR3 nucleotides: TGCGCCAGCAGCCCCCGGGACAGGGGGCTTACTAACTATGGCTACACCTTC. Residues: CASSPRDRGLTNYGYTF.

This clonotype has at least ten counts. The chain carries TRBV5-1 and TRBJ2-1; no reliable D call. V lost 1 base, J lost 2 bases, and 13 bases lay in between. Germline assignment: CDR1 SGHRS and CDR2 YFSETQ. This CDR3 has 16 residues. CDR3 protein: CASSLRGAEPYNEQFF. The CDR3 nucleotides read TGCGCCAGCAGCTTGCGTGGAGCCGAGCCCTACAATGAGCAGTTCTTC.

This clonotype appeared many times. V gene TRBV7-9 combines with J gene TRBJ2-7; either TRBD1 or TRBD2 may supply D (5 bases each). The CDR3 runs 15 residues. With 1 base removed from V and 0 bases from J, the gap between germline ends came to 10 bases. Germline V gene lookup returns CDR1 SEHNR and CDR2 FQNEAQ (reference sequence). CDR3: CASSLEGTLSYEQYF. The CDR3 nucleotides are TGTGCCAGCAGCTTAGAGGGGACCCTCTCCTACGAGCAGTACTTC.

Remarks on this clonotype: A read error may be the cause here, since a much bigger clone is one base away. The chain recombines TRBV29-1 with TRBJ2-7; D is unclear. The CDR3 length is 13 residues. Germline loops: CDR1 SQVTM, CDR2 ANQGSEA. The V end was cut by 3 bases, the J end by 3 bases, with 12 bases between. The CDR3: CSVEACPLYEQYF. The CDR3 bases are TGCAGCGTTGAGGCATGCCCCCTCTACGAGCAGTACTTC.

This chain joins TRBV20-1 and TRBJ1-1; possibly TRBD1 for D (5 bases). This CDR3 region has 17 residues. V was clipped by 4 bases and J by 2 bases, with 23 bases between them. Germline CDR1 DFQATT, CDR2 SNEGSKA (reference sequence). CDR3 sequence (DNA): TGCAGTGCTAAAAGCCCTCGAGGGACGCTGGGTAACACTGAAGCTTTCTTT. Translating gives CSAKSPRGTLGNTEAFF.

The chain employs TRBV9 and TRBJ1-1; unclear D gene. Looked up from germline, CDR1 is SGDLS and CDR2 is YYNGEE. The CDR3 is 17 amino acids. Trimming cost V 2 bases and J 0 bases, with 17 bases left between them. The CDR3 is CASSVSAGPLMNTEAFF. In DNA form, the CDR3 reads TGTGCCAGCAGCGTCTCCGCCGGGCCGTTAATGAACACTGAAGCTTTCTTT.

This clonotype was counted ten times or more. The chain joins TRBV10-3 to TRBJ2-5, with no clear D. CDR3 size: 11 residues. V was cut by 3 bases and J by 4 bases, with 3 bases left in between. Germline V gene sequence: CDR1 ENHRY, CDR2 SYGVKD. Written as DNA, the CDR3 is TGTGCCATCAGTGAATTAGAGACCCAGTACTTC. It yields the protein CAISELETQYF.

Of note for this clonotype: A much bigger clone sits one base away, suggesting this may be a read error. The V gene is TRBV6-1, the J gene TRBJ1-1, with D perhaps TRBD1 (5 bases). Trimming left V 8 bases short and J 3 bases short, with 19 bases between. In germline, CDR1 is MNHNS, CDR2 SASEGT. The CDR3 length is 15 residues. CDR3 in DNA: TGTGCCAGCGGATCAGGTGCGACAGCCTACACTGAAGCTTTCTTT. Translation: CASGSGATAYTEAFF.

This clonotype was recorded at least ten times. V usage is TRBV7-8 and J usage is TRBJ2-7; D is unresolved. Germline V gives CDR1 SGHVS, CDR2 FQNEAQ. The CDR3 has 13 amino acids. The ends were cut back, 3 bases at V and 1 base at J, with 7 bases in the middle. The CDR3: CASSFDPSYEQYF. The CDR3 DNA reads TGTGCCAGCAGCTTTGACCCTTCCTACGAGCAGTACTTC.

This clonotype was counted once. The genes are TRBV11-2 and TRBJ2-7; TRBD1 agrees at 7 bases. This CDR3 is built from 13 residues. V trimming: 5 bases; J trimming: 6 bases; junction bases outside the gene matches: 7. Germline CDR1 and CDR2: SGHAT and FQNNGV. This CDR3 is CASSPGAGGEQYF. The CDR3 nucleotides read TGTGCCAGCAGCCCAGGGGCAGGGGGCGAGCAGTACTTC. Complete variable domain (other parts from reference TRBV11-2 and TRBJ2-7): EAGVAQSPRYKIIEKRQSVAFWCNPISGHATLYWYQQILGQGPKLLIQFQNNGVVDDSQLPKDRFSAERLKGVDSTLKIQPAKLEDSAVYLCASSPGAGGEQYFGPGTRLTVT.